These T cell receptor beta chains were read from a single sample in a study of response to subunit inactivated influenza vaccine. TCRdb ran MiXCR on the RT-PCR reads and lists one entry per CDR3 protein. The top ten hold 9.5% to 13% of the sample, which has roughly 790,000 distinct CDR3 sequences, 21% seen once. This sample comprised PBMCs from blood, obtained 5 days after vaccination. The receptors shown here come from a man in his fifties or sixties who received an inactivated influenza vaccine. The CDR3 runs from the conserved cysteine through the conserved F or W. Each record gives: J gene, V gene, clone size, D gene, CDR3 DNA, CDR3 protein. D genes are given only for firm matches. The size field is filled for only some rows; it gives once, few, many or a size class.

J: TRBJ2-1; V: TRBV6-1; size: few; D: TRBD1; DNA: TGTGCCAGCAGTGAACGACAGGGAGAATACAATGAGCAGTTCTTC; CDR3: CASSERQGEYNEQFF
J: TRBJ2-1; V: TRBV20-1; size: few; D: NA; DNA: TGCAGTGGGAACGACAATGAGCAGTTCTTC; CDR3: CSGNDNEQFF
J: TRBJ2-3; V: TRBV6-2/TRBV6-3; size: once; D: TRBD2; DNA: TGTGCCAGCAGGCCTAGCGGGGGGGCGGCAGATACGCAGTATTTT; CDR3: CASRPSGGAADTQYF
J: TRBJ2-5; V: TRBV2; size: many; D: NA; DNA: TGTGCCAGCAGCGATCAAGAGACCCAGTACTTC; CDR3: CASSDQETQYF
J: TRBJ2-2; V: TRBV11-2; size: NA; D: TRBD2; DNA: TGTGCCAGCAGCCCTGGACTAGCGTTGGGGGAGCTGTTTTTT; CDR3: CASSPGLALGELFF
J: TRBJ1-3; V: TRBV11-2; size: few; D: NA; DNA: TGTGCCAGCAGCTTAAGCGACTCTGGAAACACCATATATTTT; CDR3: CASSLSDSGNTIYF
J: TRBJ2-5; V: TRBV20-1; size: many; D: NA; DNA: TGCAGTGCTCCTGTGGGGCAAGAGACCCAGTACTTC; CDR3: CSAPVGQETQYF
J: TRBJ2-3; V: TRBV10-2; size: NA; D: TRBD1; DNA: TGCGCCAGCAGTAGGGGGCGGTTGGAAACCACAGATACGCAGTATTTT; CDR3: CASSRGRLETTDTQYF
J: TRBJ2-7; V: TRBV25-1; size: NA; D: TRBD2; DNA: TGTGCCAGCAGTGGGACTTCTAGCGGGAGGGCCTACGAGCAGTACTTC; CDR3: CASSGTSSGRAYEQYF
J: TRBJ2-1; V: TRBV29-1; size: NA; D: TRBD2; DNA: TGCAGCGTTCTCGATAGCGGGAGGAACAATGAGCAGTTCTTC; CDR3: CSVLDSGRNNEQFF
J: TRBJ2-2; V: TRBV20-1; size: NA; D: TRBD1; DNA: TGCAGTGCTAGGGGGGACAGGGACGCGATTTCGCTGTTTTTT; CDR3: CSARGDRDAISLFF
J: TRBJ2-3; V: TRBV29-1; size: NA; D: NA; DNA: TGCAGCGTTGCTTGGGCAGGGCCAGATACGCAGTATTTT; CDR3: CSVAWAGPDTQYF
J: TRBJ1-1; V: TRBV7-9; size: many; D: NA; DNA: TGTGCCAGCAGCCGAGGGGCCGGGGCCGACACTGAAGCTTTCTTT; CDR3: CASSRGAGADTEAFF
J: TRBJ2-2; V: TRBV2; size: NA; D: NA; DNA: TGTGCCAGCAGTGCTTCCAACACCGGGGAGCTGTTTTTT; CDR3: CASSASNTGELFF
J: TRBJ2-5; V: TRBV4-3; size: NA; D: NA; DNA: TGCGCCAGCAGCCAAGATCTTACTGCTGGCGACCAGTACTTC; CDR3: CASSQDLTAGDQYF
J: TRBJ1-1; V: TRBV6-2/TRBV6-3; size: NA; D: NA; DNA: TGTGCCAGCAGTAGCAATCTCCGGAGGACTGAAGCTTTCTTT; CDR3: CASSSNLRRTEAFF
J: TRBJ1-6; V: TRBV9; size: NA; D: NA; DNA: TGTGCCAGCAGCGTAGCCCGAAGTAATTCACCCCTCCACTTT; CDR3: CASSVARSNSPLHF
J: TRBJ2-5; V: TRBV5-1; size: many; D: NA; DNA: TGCGCCAGCAGAATTGAAGAGACCCAGTACTTC; CDR3: CASRIEETQYF
J: TRBJ2-7; V: TRBV12-3/TRBV12-4; size: NA; D: TRBD1; DNA: TGTGCCAGCAGTGCGACGACAGGGGGATACCCCTACGAGCAGTACTTC; CDR3: CASSATTGGYPYEQYF
J: TRBJ2-5; V: TRBV4-2; size: few; D: TRBD2; DNA: TGTGCCAGCAGCCAAGATATCGGGAGGTCAGAAGAGACCCAGTACTTC; CDR3: CASSQDIGRSEETQYF
J: TRBJ2-1; V: TRBV12-3/TRBV12-4; size: many; D: NA; DNA: TGTGCCAGCAGCTACTACAATGAGCAGTTCTTC; CDR3: CASSYYNEQFF
J: TRBJ1-1; V: TRBV5-1; size: few; D: TRBD1; DNA: TGCGCCAGCAGCTATATGCCCCTGGGACAGGCGAACACTGAAGCTTTCTTT; CDR3: CASSYMPLGQANTEAFF
J: TRBJ2-2; V: TRBV7-6; size: NA; D: NA; DNA: TGTGCCAGCAGCTTACCTGGTCTGGGGAACACCGGGGAGCTGTTTTTT; CDR3: CASSLPGLGNTGELFF
J: TRBJ1-2; V: TRBV12-3/TRBV12-4; size: many; D: NA; DNA: TGTGCCAGCAGTTTAGCGCAGGGTGTATCTCATGGCTACACCTTC; CDR3: CASSLAQGVSHGYTF
J: TRBJ2-5; V: TRBV2; size: NA; D: NA; DNA: TGTGCCAGCAGTGGGCAGGCCAGAGACGGGACCCAGTACTTC; CDR3: CASSGQARDGTQYF
J: TRBJ2-7; V: TRBV29-1; size: NA; D: TRBD1; DNA: TGCAGCGTCACAGGGGGCCTTTACGAGCAGTACTTC; CDR3: CSVTGGLYEQYF
J: TRBJ1-5; V: TRBV6-1; size: NA; D: TRBD1; DNA: TGTGCCAGCAGTGAAGCGCGGAGACAGGGGAACCAGCCCCAGCATTTT; CDR3: CASSEARRQGNQPQHF
J: TRBJ2-3; V: TRBV6-2/TRBV6-3; size: NA; D: TRBD1; DNA: TGTGCCAGCAGTCTTTTCTCGGGACAGCCGGATACGCAGTATTTT; CDR3: CASSLFSGQPDTQYF
J: TRBJ1-5; V: TRBV15; size: many; D: NA; DNA: TGTGCCACCAGCGCCTCCGGGGGTCCGGGACAGCCCCAGCATTTT; CDR3: CATSASGGPGQPQHF
J: TRBJ2-1; V: TRBV10-3; size: NA; D: TRBD2; DNA: TGTGCCGCTAGCGGGAGGGCCGGGTATGAGCAGTTCTTC; CDR3: CAASGRAGYEQFF
J: TRBJ2-7; V: TRBV20-1; size: NA; D: NA; DNA: TGCAGCGGGACCCCTACCTACGAGCAGTACTTC; CDR3: CSGTPTYEQYF
J: TRBJ2-5; V: TRBV7-2; size: NA; D: NA; DNA: TGTGCCAGCAGCTTAGGGTCTAGCATAGAGACCCAGTACTTC; CDR3: CASSLGSSIETQYF
J: TRBJ2-1; V: TRBV4-2; size: few; D: TRBD1; DNA: TGTGCCAGCAGCCAAATAACAGGGGGCGCGTTATCCTACAATGAGCAGTTCTTC; CDR3: CASSQITGGALSYNEQFF
J: TRBJ2-3; V: TRBV11-1; size: NA; D: NA; DNA: TGTGCCAGCAGCTACTTAAGGTGGCAGGGGAGTCGAATTGTCGTCACAGATACGCAGTATTTT; CDR3: CASSYLRWQGSRIVVTDTQYF
J: TRBJ2-1; V: TRBV12-3/TRBV12-4; size: few; D: NA; DNA: TGTGCCAGCAGCCCCCCAGCGGGCTCCTACAATGAGCAGTTCTTC; CDR3: CASSPPAGSYNEQFF
J: TRBJ2-7; V: TRBV4-2; size: few; D: NA; DNA: TGTGCCAGCAGCCAAGATTTCAGCGGCCCGAAGTTCCCCGAGCAGTACTTC; CDR3: CASSQDFSGPKFPEQYF
J: TRBJ2-2; V: TRBV5-1; size: NA; D: NA; DNA: TGCGCCAGCAGCTTGCTGATAGCCTCCGGGGAGCTGTTTTTT; CDR3: CASSLLIASGELFF
J: TRBJ2-5; V: TRBV7-9; size: few; D: TRBD2; DNA: TGTGCCAGCAGCTCCCCGGAGCCAGGGAGGGGGACCCAGTACTTC; CDR3: CASSSPEPGRGTQYF
J: TRBJ2-3; V: TRBV6-4; size: NA; D: NA; DNA: TGTGCCAGCAGTGACTCTTATCGAGATACGCAGTATTTT; CDR3: CASSDSYRDTQYF
J: TRBJ2-1; V: TRBV7-9; size: few; D: TRBD1; DNA: TGTGCCAGCAGCCCGACAGGGGGCGCGGGGAATGAGCAGTTCTTC; CDR3: CASSPTGGAGNEQFF
J: TRBJ2-1; V: TRBV7-9; size: few; D: NA; DNA: TGTGCCAGCAGCAAATCCAATGAGCAGTTCTTC; CDR3: CASSKSNEQFF
J: TRBJ1-6; V: TRBV16; size: few; D: TRBD1; DNA: TGTGCCAGCAGCCAATCTGGCGGGACAGGGGATTCACCCCTCCACTTT; CDR3: CASSQSGGTGDSPLHF
J: TRBJ2-7; V: TRBV19; size: few; D: TRBD2; DNA: TGTGCCAGTAGTATGATGACTAGCGGGAGAAACGAGCAGTACTTC; CDR3: CASSMMTSGRNEQYF
J: TRBJ2-7; V: TRBV7-2; size: NA; D: TRBD2; DNA: TGTGCCAGCAGTCCTGGGCGCGTCGGGACTAGCTCCTACGAGCAGTACTTC; CDR3: CASSPGRVGTSSYEQYF
J: TRBJ2-3; V: TRBV10-3; size: many; D: NA; DNA: TGTGCCATCAGCCCTAGTGCAGATACGCAGTATTTT; CDR3: CAISPSADTQYF
J: TRBJ2-2; V: TRBV20-1; size: NA; D: TRBD2; DNA: TGCAGTGCTAGGCCCCTAGCGGGAGCGCGGACCGGGGAGCTGTTTTTT; CDR3: CSARPLAGARTGELFF
J: TRBJ2-1; V: TRBV9; size: few; D: TRBD2; DNA: TGTGCCAGCAGCGTAGACGGCGGGAGTGAGTACAATGAGCAGTTCTTC; CDR3: CASSVDGGSEYNEQFF
J: TRBJ2-5; V: TRBV7-8; size: NA; D: NA; DNA: TGTGCCAGCAGCTTAGTGACCTTGTGGGCGGCGTACCAAGAGACCCAGTACTTC; CDR3: CASSLVTLWAAYQETQYF
J: TRBJ2-7; V: TRBV20-1; size: many; D: NA; DNA: TGCAGTGCTAGATCCGGTAGCGGAGCCTACGAGCAGTACTTC; CDR3: CSARSGSGAYEQYF
J: TRBJ2-7; V: TRBV12-3/TRBV12-4; size: many; D: NA; DNA: TGTGCCAGCAGCTGGGACGGCCCCTACGAGCAGTACTTC; CDR3: CASSWDGPYEQYF